Listed here are 21 T cell receptor beta chains from one sample, sequenced in a study of vaccination effects on CD4 cells after COVID-19. Antigen-specific CD4+ T cells were first expanded with viral peptide pools by the ViraFEST assay and only then sequenced. Once cultured for approximately eleven days, the cells underwent separation to obtain CD4+ T cells. Either the mRNA-1273 or the BNT162b2 vaccine was given to participants as two doses. Which antigens these TCRs recognize remains unknown. Sequenced by immunoSEQ multiplex PCR; TCRdb stores in-frame clones only, minus some. In the table there are about 72,000 clones, 75% to 85% of which are singletons. This sample comprised CD4+ T cells from PBMCs cultured with HCoV-229E spike peptides, obtained after COVID-19 vaccination. These receptors all stem from a human donor who received a COVID-19 vaccine.

The DNA for the CDR3 is TGTGCCACCAGCAGAGACGGAGAGAGGATTCTCTATGGCTACACCTTC. Its translation is CATSRDGERILYGYTF. J is TRBJ1-2 and V is TRBV15, with D uncertain. Germline loops: CDR1 LNHNV, CDR2 YYDKDF (reference sequence). V lost 0 bases, J lost 4 bases, and 15 bases lay in between. This CDR3 has 16 residues.

CDR3 coding DNA: TGTGCCAGCAGCCAAATCTCAGCGCCTAGGCTGTTTTTT. Residues: CASSQISAPRLFF. The rearrangement joins TRBV14 to TRBJ1-4, with D unresolved. The CDR3 extends over 13 amino acids. CDR1 is SGHDN, CDR2 FVKESK, per germline. Trimming removed 2 bases from V and 14 bases from J, with 15 bases in between. Full variable domain (outside the CDR3, taken from reference TRBV14 and TRBJ1-4): EAGVTQFPSHSVIEKGQTVTLRCDPISGHDNLYWYRRVMGKEIKFLLHFVKESKQDESGMPNNRFLAERTGGTYSTLKVQPAELEDSGVYFCASSQISAPRLFFGSGTQLSVL.

The chain links TRBV28 to TRBJ2-5, with a weak D call TRBD2 (5 bases). Germline V CDR1 and CDR2: MDHEN, SYDVKM. Trimming took 6 bases from V and 5 from J, leaving 19 bases between them. The CDR3 is 15 amino acids. The CDR3 DNA reads TGTGCCAGCAGCGACTCTAAAGGACTGGGGGAGACCCAGTACTTC. Its protein product is CASSDSKGLGETQYF.

The V and J genes are TRBV6-5 and TRBJ2-7; TRBD1 aligns across 7 bases. This CDR3 region has 14 residues. Germline CDR1 and CDR2: MNHEY and SVGAGI. The trim removed 0 bases at V and 6 bases at J, leaving 5 bases unmatched. The CDR3 spells CASSYSRQGREQYV. DNA for the CDR3: TGTGCCAGCAGTTACTCCCGACAGGGTCGCGAGCAGTACGTC.

The rearrangement joins TRBV3-1 (or the pseudogene TRBV3-2) to TRBJ2-1, with D hard to call. This CDR3 has 15 amino acids. V was trimmed by 6 bases and J by 2 bases, leaving 14 bases between them. Germline lookup yields CDR1 LGHDT and CDR2 YNNKEL (reference sequence). The CDR3 DNA reads TGTGCCAGCAGGCGGACGTACAGTGCCTACAATGAGCAGTTCTTC. Protein product: CASRRTYSAYNEQFF.

The chain uses TRBV6-6 and TRBJ2-6; D gene unclear. Per germline, CDR1 MNHNY and CDR2 SVGAGI (reference sequence). The V and J ends lost 7 bases and 2 bases respectively, with 9 bases between them. The CDR3 totals 14 residues. The CDR3 is CASISWTGANVLTF. The CDR3 DNA reads as TGTGCCAGCATCTCCTGGACTGGGGCCAACGTCCTGACTTTC.

This sequence joins TRBV4-1 and TRBJ2-7; 16 positions match TRBD2. Trimming at V came to 0 bases and at J to 5 bases, leaving 4 bases not matched to a gene. This CDR3 comprises 17 residues. Germline-derived CDR1 and CDR2 are MGHRA and YSYEKL. Written as DNA, the CDR3 is TGCGCCAGCAGCCAAGATAAGGGACTAGCGGGGGGGAACGAGCAGTACGTC. It translates to CASSQDKGLAGGNEQYV.

The chain links TRBV6-1 to TRBJ2-3, with 9 bases that match TRBD1. There are 17 residues in the CDR3. V lost 2 bases, J lost 3 bases, and 9 bases stayed unmatched. The germline gives CDR1 MNHNS, CDR2 SASEGT. CDR3 DNA: TGTGCCAGCAGTGAAATGTGGGGACAGGGCCAGACAGATACGCAGTATTTT. Translating it yields CASSEMWGQGQTDTQYF.

The rearrangement joins TRBV5-1 to TRBJ2-2; TRBD2 aligns across 7 bases. V was pared by 0 bases and J by 6 bases, with 5 bases of the junction left unmatched. The CDR3 is 15 residues long. Germline V gives CDR1 SGHRS, CDR2 YFSETQ. CDR3 coding DNA: TGCGCCAGCAGCTTGGGGGACTACCTTTCCGGGGAGCTGTTTTTT. Its translation: CASSLGDYLSGELFF. Complete variable domain (other parts from reference TRBV5-1 and TRBJ2-2): KAGVTQTPRYLIKTRGQQVTLSCSPISGHRSVSWYQQTPGQGLQFLFEYFSETQRNKGNFPGRFSGRQFSNSRSEMNVSTLELGDSALYLCASSLGDYLSGELFFGEGSRLTVL.

The V call is TRBV6-2 or TRBV6-3, the J call TRBJ2-1, with 10 bases lining up with TRBD2. CDR1 is MNHEY and CDR2 is SVGEGT in the germline V gene. This CDR3 has 16 amino acids. V was pared by 0 bases and J by 4 bases, with 3 bases of the junction left unmatched. The CDR3 sequence: CASSYSPSGGYNEQFF. The CDR3 nucleotides read TGTGCCAGCAGTTACTCCCCTAGCGGGGGTTACAATGAGCAGTTCTTC.

The chain is built from TRBV5-1 and TRBJ2-1, with TRBD2 matching over 7 bases. With 4 bases clipped from V and 9 bases from J, the junction kept 4 bases outside the gene matches. The length of the CDR3 is 12 residues. CDR1 and CDR2 from the germline V gene are SGHRS and YFSETQ. The CDR3 sequence is CASSVPGGEQFF. The DNA of the CDR3 is TGCGCCAGCAGCGTTCCGGGGGGTGAGCAGTTCTTC.

The rearrangement uses TRBV10-3 and TRBJ2-5; D uncertain. Germline lookup yields CDR1 ENHRY and CDR2 SYGVKD. The CDR3 loop spans 13 amino acids. V shed 4 bases and J shed 5 bases, with 11 bases lying between them. The CDR3: CAISVSYSETQYF. The CDR3, as DNA: TGTGCCATCAGTGTAAGCTATTCGGAGACCCAGTACTTC.

V usage is TRBV30 and J usage is TRBJ1-2; D gene uncertain. There are 13 residues in the CDR3. Trimming stripped 1 base from V and 4 bases from J, with 10 bases between. Germline V lookup: CDR1 GTSNPN, CDR2 SVGIG (reference sequence). Here the CDR3 DNA reads TGTGCCTGGAGTGGGACCCGTGGCTATGGCTACACCTTC. Its translation is CAWSGTRGYGYTF.

The chain is built from TRBV14 and TRBJ2-1; D is unresolved. V shed 0 bases and J shed 8 bases, with 8 bases lying between them. Germline CDR1 and CDR2: SGHDN and FVKESK. The CDR3 loop spans 13 amino acids. CDR3 loop: CASSQDVSDEQFF. The CDR3 coding sequence is TGTGCCAGCAGCCAAGACGTCTCAGATGAGCAGTTCTTC.

The chain recombines TRBV5-1 with TRBJ2-5; D is tentatively TRBD1 or TRBD2 (5 bases each). CDR3 length: 15 amino acids. Trimming cost V 0 bases and J 4 bases, with 13 bases left between them. CDR1 and CDR2 from the germline V gene are SGHRS and YFSETQ. CDR3 nucleotide sequence: TGCGCCAGCAGCTTGGACCCCGGGACCAGAGAGACCCAGTACTTC. Translation: CASSLDPGTRETQYF.

V is TRBV2 and J is TRBJ2-1, with TRBD2 matching over 9 bases. Per the germline V gene, CDR1 is SNHLY and CDR2 is FYNNEI. The J segment lost 0 bases and the V segment lost 10 bases, leaving 16 bases of the junction unmatched. The CDR3 covers 18 residues. This chain's CDR3 is CATRVGSGGFSSYNEQFF. DNA for the CDR3: TGTGCCACCCGGGTGGGTAGCGGGGGCTTCAGCTCCTACAATGAGCAGTTCTTC.

The chain carries TRBV6-2 or TRBV6-3 and TRBJ1-5; 11 bases agree with TRBD1. There are 16 residues in the CDR3. V lost 4 bases, J lost 7 bases, and 9 bases stayed unmatched. The V gene's germline CDR1 is MNHEY and CDR2 SVGEGT. CDR3 coding DNA: TGTGCCAGCAGTTTCGGGACAGGGGGGGAGCGGCAGCCCCAGCATTTT. Amino acid sequence: CASSFGTGGERQPQHF.

The CDR3 loop reads CASSASGLLNNEQFF. CDR3 in DNA: TGTGCCAGTAGTGCATCGGGACTTCTGAACAATGAGCAGTTCTTC. This chain connects TRBV19 to TRBJ2-1, with D perhaps TRBD2 (6 bases). Germline values: CDR1 LNHDA, CDR2 SQIVND (reference sequence). CDR3 length: 15 amino acids. V dropped 5 bases and J dropped 5 bases, with 16 bases sitting between them.

The J gene is TRBJ1-6, the V gene TRBV5-1; 7 bases fit TRBD1. CDR1 and CDR2 from the germline V gene are SGHRS and YFSETQ. This CDR3 comprises 15 residues. Trimming took 1 base from V and 8 from J; bases not matched to a gene: 6. The CDR3, as DNA: TGCGCCAGCAGCTTGAGTGCCCAGGGGGATTCACCCCTCCACTTT. Residues: CASSLSAQGDSPLHF.

The chain recombines TRBV13 with TRBJ2-3; 9 nucleotides line up with TRBD2. Germline assignment: CDR1 PRHDT and CDR2 FYEKMQ (reference sequence). V lost 8 bases to trimming and J lost 3 bases; unmatched junction nucleotides: 6. CDR3 size: 14 residues. CDR3 DNA: TGTGCCAGCTTGCGCGGGGGGGCAACAGATACGCAGTATTTT. Amino acid sequence: CASLRGGATDTQYF.

The DNA for the CDR3 is TGTGCCAGCAGCGTAGTGGGGACAGCCCCAACGACCATATATTTT. It yields the protein CASSVVGTAPTTIYF. The rearrangement links TRBV9 to TRBJ1-3; TRBD1 matches 7 bases. The CDR3 runs to 15 residues. The V gene end was trimmed by 0 bases and the J gene end by 10 bases; junction bases not matched to a gene: 10. CDR1 SGDLS and CDR2 YYNGEE come from the germline V gene.